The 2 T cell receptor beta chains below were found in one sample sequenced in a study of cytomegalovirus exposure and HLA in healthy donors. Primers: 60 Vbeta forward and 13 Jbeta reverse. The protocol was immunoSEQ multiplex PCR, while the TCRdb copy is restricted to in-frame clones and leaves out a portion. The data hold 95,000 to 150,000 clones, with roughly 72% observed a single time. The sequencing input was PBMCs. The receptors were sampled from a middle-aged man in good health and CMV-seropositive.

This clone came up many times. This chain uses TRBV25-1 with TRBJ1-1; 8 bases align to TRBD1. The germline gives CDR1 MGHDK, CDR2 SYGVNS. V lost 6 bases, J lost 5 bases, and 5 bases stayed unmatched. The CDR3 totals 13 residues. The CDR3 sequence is CASRIQGETEAFF. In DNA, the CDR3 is TGTGCCAGCAGGATACAGGGGGAAACTGAAGCTTTCTTT. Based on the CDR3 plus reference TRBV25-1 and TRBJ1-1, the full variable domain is EADIYQTPRYLVIGTGKKITLECSQTMGHDKMYWYQQDPGMELHLIHYSYGVNSTEKGDLSSESTVSRIRTEHFPLTLESARPSHTSQYLCASRIQGETEAFFGQGTRLTVV.

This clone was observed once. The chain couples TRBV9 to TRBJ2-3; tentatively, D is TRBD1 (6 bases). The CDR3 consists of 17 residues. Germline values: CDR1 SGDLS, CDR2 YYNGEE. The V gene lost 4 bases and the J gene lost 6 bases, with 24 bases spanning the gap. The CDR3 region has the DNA TGTGCCAGCAGCACGCCCGGTCACTGGACCCAGGGGGATACGCAGTATTTT. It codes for CASSTPGHWTQGDTQYF.